This passage covers 5 T cell receptor beta chains from one sample sequenced in a study of shared clonotypes between healthy human individuals. Produced via immunoSEQ multiplex PCR; TCRdb's table is partial and in-frame only. The sample yields 2,100,000 or so clones, approximately 96% seen once. The sequenced sample consisted of naive CD4+ T cells sorted from blood. Subset in this sample: CD45RA+ positively selected. Source of these receptors: a man aged 18-30 years in good health.

This rearrangement joins TRBV7-2 to TRBJ1-4, with D unresolved. Germline CDR1 SGHTA, CDR2 FQGNSA. V lost 5 bases, J lost 7 bases, and 17 bases lay in between. The CDR3 is 15 amino acids. DNA for the CDR3: TGTGCCAGCAGCGCTAGAATGGGCCCTAGTGAAAAACTGTTTTTT. Amino acids: CASSARMGPSEKLFF.

The count of this clone is one. The rearrangement joins TRBV7-8 to TRBJ2-5, with 7 bases aligning to TRBD2. Germline CDR1 and CDR2: SGHVS and FQNEAQ. This CDR3 is 15 amino acids long. J lost 1 base, V lost 1 base, and 3 bases had no gene match. The CDR3 is CASSLGASGQETQYF. The CDR3 DNA sequence: TGTGCCAGCAGCTTAGGGGCTAGCGGCCAAGAGACCCAGTACTTC.

V gene TRBV9 combines with J gene TRBJ1-1; D possibly corresponds to TRBD1 (5 bases). Deletions cut 5 bases from V and 8 bases from J, with 16 bases between. This CDR3 contains 13 residues. Germline lookup yields CDR1 SGDLS and CDR2 YYNGEE. The chain's CDR3 is CASSPGTGEEAFF. CDR3 DNA: TGTGCCAGCAGTCCTGGAACGGGGGAGGAAGCTTTCTTT.

This rearrangement joins TRBV5-1 to TRBJ1-2; possible D gene TRBD1, 5 bases. V was trimmed by 4 bases and J by 0 bases, leaving 13 bases between them. The germline V gene encodes CDR1 SGHRS and CDR2 YFSETQ. The CDR3 length is 15 residues. CDR3 DNA sequence: TGCGCCAGCAGCCCCAGGGACGGAGCTAACTATGGCTACACCTTC. It codes for CASSPRDGANYGYTF.

For this clone: Other DNA sequences from this sample encode an identical CDR3 as well. The chain carries TRBV18 and TRBJ2-7; 9 bases line up with TRBD1. The V and J ends lost 3 bases and 4 bases, in that order; junction bases with no gene match: 4. The CDR3 has 14 residues. Germline assignment: CDR1 KGHSH and CDR2 LQKENI. The CDR3, as DNA: TGTGCCAGCTCACCGACGGACAGGGGTTACGAGCAGTACTTC. Amino acid sequence: CASSPTDRGYEQYF.